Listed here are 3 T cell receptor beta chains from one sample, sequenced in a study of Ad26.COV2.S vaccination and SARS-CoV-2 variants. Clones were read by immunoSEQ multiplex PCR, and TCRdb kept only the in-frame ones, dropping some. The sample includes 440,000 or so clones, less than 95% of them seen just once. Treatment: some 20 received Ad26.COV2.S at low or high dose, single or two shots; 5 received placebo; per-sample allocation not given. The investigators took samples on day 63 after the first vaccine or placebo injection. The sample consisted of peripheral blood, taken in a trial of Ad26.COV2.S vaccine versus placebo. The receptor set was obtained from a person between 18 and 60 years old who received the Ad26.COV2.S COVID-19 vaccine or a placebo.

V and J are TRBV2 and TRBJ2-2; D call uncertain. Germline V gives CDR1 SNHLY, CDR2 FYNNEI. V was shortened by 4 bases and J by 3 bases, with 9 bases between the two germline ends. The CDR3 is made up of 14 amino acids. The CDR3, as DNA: TGTGCCAGCAGTGTCTCCGGTTACACCGGGGAGCTGTTTTTT. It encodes CASSVSGYTGELFF. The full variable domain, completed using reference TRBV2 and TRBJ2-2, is EPEVTQTPSHQVTQMGQEVILRCVPISNHLYFYWYRQILGQKVEFLVSFYNNEISEKSEIFDDQFSVERPDGSNFTLKIRSTKLEDSAMYFCASSVSGYTGELFFGEGSRLTVL.

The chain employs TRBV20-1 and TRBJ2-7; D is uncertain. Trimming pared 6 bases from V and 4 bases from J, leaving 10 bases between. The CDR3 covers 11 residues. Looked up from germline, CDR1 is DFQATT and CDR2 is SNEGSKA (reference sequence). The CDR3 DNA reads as TGCAGTGCCTCCCCCGGGTACGAGCAGTACTTC. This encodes CSASPGYEQYF.

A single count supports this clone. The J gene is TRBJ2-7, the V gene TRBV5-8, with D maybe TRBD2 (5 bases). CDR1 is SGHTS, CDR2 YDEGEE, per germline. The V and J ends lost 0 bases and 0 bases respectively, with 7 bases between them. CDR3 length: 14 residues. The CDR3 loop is CASSLGGNSYEQYF. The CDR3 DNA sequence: TGTGCCAGCAGCTTGGGAGGGAACTCCTACGAGCAGTACTTC. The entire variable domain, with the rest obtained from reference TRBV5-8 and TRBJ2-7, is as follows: EAGVTQSPTHLIKTRGQQATLRCSPISGHTSVYWYQQALGLGLQFLLWYDEGEERNRGNFPPRFSGRQFPNYSSELNVNALELEDSALYLCASSLGGNSYEQYFGPGTRLTVT.